One sample yielded the 20 T cell receptor beta chains listed below, sequenced in a study of blood T cell dynamics during melanoma immunotherapy. Described time point: pre-treatment baseline. Some clones are missing from TCRdb's copy, which holds only in-frame ones; the method was immunoSEQ multiplex PCR. The sample holds some 16,000 clones, 70% to 90% seen once. The input for sequencing was blood, taken from a patient treated with checkpoint blockade. All receptors derive from a human donor with melanoma.

This chain joins TRBV9 and TRBJ2-1, with TRBD2 matching over 11 bases. The CDR3 consists of 14 residues. Germline lookup yields CDR1 SGDLS and CDR2 YYNGEE. Trimming cost V 3 bases and J 15 bases; bases outside gene matches: 11. Here the CDR3 reads CASSDSGGGGRVFF. CDR3 nucleotide sequence: TGTGCCAGCAGCGATAGCGGGGGGGGCGGGCGTGTGTTCTTC.

The chain combines TRBV19 with TRBJ2-1; TRBD2 agrees at 10 bases. Germline assignment: CDR1 LNHDA and CDR2 SQIVND (reference sequence). The trim removed 7 bases at V and 9 bases at J, leaving 12 bases unmatched. This CDR3 is 15 amino acids long. The DNA for the CDR3 is TGTGCCAGTATGGTTCGGAGCGGGGGGGCCGGTGAGCAGTTCTTC. Its protein product is CASMVRSGGAGEQFF. The full variable domain, rest sourced from reference TRBV19 and TRBJ2-1, is DGGITQSPKYLFRKEGQNVTLSCEQNLNHDAMYWYRQDPGQGLRLIYYSQIVNDFQKGDIAEGYSVSREKKESFPLTVTSAQKNPTAFYLCASMVRSGGAGEQFFGPGTRLTVL.

This clone appeared a few times. The V call is TRBV27, the J call TRBJ1-1; 8 nucleotides agree with TRBD1. Trimming removed 5 bases from V and 4 bases from J; junction bases left unmatched: 6. The CDR3 totals 14 residues. Germline-derived CDR1 and CDR2 are MNHEY and SMNVEV (reference sequence). The CDR3, as DNA: TGTGCCAGCAGTCCCCGGACAGGGAGCACTGAAGCTTTCTTT. Translating gives CASSPRTGSTEAFF.

This chain links TRBV6-4 with TRBJ1-2, with 7 bases that match TRBD1. The CDR3 runs to 13 residues. V trimming: 2 bases; J trimming: 4 bases; junction bases outside the gene matches: 1. Germline lookup yields CDR1 MRHNA and CDR2 SNTAGT. This CDR3 is CASSDGTVYGYTF. The CDR3 DNA sequence: TGTGCCAGCAGTGACGGGACAGTCTATGGCTACACCTTC.

The DNA of the CDR3 is TGTGCCAGCGGGCGGGGGGGCCGATCCTACGAGCAGTACTTC. Translating gives CASGRGGRSYEQYF. The rearrangement uses TRBV28 and TRBJ2-7, with TRBD2 matching 9 bases. V shed 8 bases and J 1 base; nucleotides not matched to a gene: 6. The CDR3 loop spans 14 amino acids. Germline V gene data show CDR1 as MDHEN and CDR2 as SYDVKM.

The chain has TRBV6-6 and TRBJ2-1, with 9 bases fitting TRBD1. J was trimmed by 9 bases and V by 0 bases; bases with no gene match: 6. CDR3 length: 15 amino acids. CDR1 and CDR2 (germline): MNHNY, SVGAGI (reference sequence). CDR3 sequence: CASSYSLDRGAEQFF. The CDR3, as DNA: TGTGCCAGCAGTTACTCACTGGACAGGGGAGCTGAGCAGTTCTTC.

The J gene is TRBJ1-1, the V gene TRBV5-1; the D is unclear. This CDR3 has 13 amino acids. V was trimmed by 3 bases and J by 2 bases, leaving 8 bases between them. The germline gives CDR1 SGHRS, CDR2 YFSETQ. This chain's CDR3 is CASSSDLNTEAFF. Written as DNA, the CDR3 is TGCGCCAGCAGCTCCGACTTAAACACTGAAGCTTTCTTT. Full variable domain (missing parts from reference TRBV5-1 and TRBJ1-1): KAGVTQTPRYLIKTRGQQVTLSCSPISGHRSVSWYQQTPGQGLQFLFEYFSETQRNKGNFPGRFSGRQFSNSRSEMNVSTLELGDSALYLCASSSDLNTEAFFGQGTRLTVV.

The V gene is TRBV20-1, the J gene TRBJ2-3; D ambiguous. V was cut by 3 bases and J by 5 bases, with 6 bases left in between. There are 11 residues in the CDR3. Germline CDR1 DFQATT, CDR2 SNEGSKA (reference sequence). The CDR3 loop reads CSASARDTQYF. DNA of the CDR3: TGCAGTGCTAGCGCAAGAGATACGCAGTATTTT.

This chain connects TRBV5-4 to TRBJ2-1, with 10 nucleotides matching TRBD2. CDR3 length: 16 residues. Germline assignment: CDR1 SGHNT and CDR2 YYREEE (reference sequence). Trimming took 1 base from V and 4 from J; bases not matched to a gene: 5. The CDR3 reads CASSLTSGVGYNEQFF. Written as DNA, the CDR3 is TGTGCCAGCAGCTTGACTAGCGGGGTGGGGTACAATGAGCAGTTCTTC.

This chain joins TRBV7-9 and TRBJ1-2; D may be TRBD1 (5 bases). The V end was cut by 7 bases, the J end by 8 bases, with 20 bases between. The germline CDR1 and CDR2 sequences are SEHNR and FQNEAQ (reference sequence). This CDR3 comprises 14 residues. The CDR3 region has the DNA TGTGCCAGCACCGAATTGACAGTCGGGTCGGGCTACACCTTC. Encoded protein: CASTELTVGSGYTF.

This sequence joins TRBV2 and TRBJ2-7; D remains unclear. Germline V gene data show CDR1 as SNHLY and CDR2 as FYNNEI. Trimming shortened V by 6 bases and J by 0 bases, and 6 bases separated the two germline ends. The CDR3 length is 12 residues. This chain's CDR3 is CASRENSYEQYF. CDR3 DNA: TGTGCCAGCAGAGAAAACTCCTACGAGCAGTACTTC.

This clone is a singleton in its sample. V usage is TRBV19 and J usage is TRBJ2-1; possibly TRBD1 or TRBD2 for D (7 bases each). CDR1 and CDR2 from the germline V gene are LNHDA and SQIVND (reference sequence). Trimming shortened V by 1 base and J by 1 base, and 20 bases separated the two germline ends. The CDR3 loop spans 19 amino acids. CDR3 in amino acids: CASSIVAGGGVSSYNEQFF. The CDR3 DNA is TGTGCCAGTAGTATAGTCGCAGGGGGAGGGGTCTCTTCCTACAATGAGCAGTTCTTC.

This chain connects TRBV12-2 to TRBJ2-7; the table gives TRBD2 as D, unverified against the DNA. TRBV12-2 is described as a pseudogene. The CDR3 consists of 14 residues. This CDR3 reads CASRLDRDFYEQYF. Written as DNA, the CDR3 is TGTGCAAGTCGCTTAGATCGCGACTTCTACGAGCAGTACTTC.

This sequence joins TRBV5-4 and TRBJ2-5, with a possible D match to TRBD2 (8 bases). V lost 4 bases and J 1 base, leaving 14 bases between the germline ends. Germline CDR1 SGHNT, CDR2 YYREEE (reference sequence). The CDR3 has 15 residues. The CDR3 nucleotides read TGTGCCAGCAGCCCGGGGGGGACAGCCCAAGAGACCCAGTACTTC. It yields the protein CASSPGGTAQETQYF.

This rearrangement joins TRBV5-1 to TRBJ1-1, with D uncertain. The V gene's germline CDR1 is SGHRS and CDR2 YFSETQ. The CDR3 covers 14 residues. Trimming took off 1 base at V and 0 bases at J, with 7 bases between the two ends. The CDR3 sequence: CASSLSDMNTEAFF. DNA for the CDR3: TGCGCCAGCAGCTTGTCCGACATGAACACTGAAGCTTTCTTT.

J is TRBJ2-3 and V is TRBV2, with 10 nucleotides matching TRBD2. Germline lookup yields CDR1 SNHLY and CDR2 FYNNEI. The CDR3 covers 14 residues. J lost 6 bases, V lost 7 bases, and 7 bases had no gene match. The CDR3 region has the DNA TGTGCCAGCAAGGAGCGGGGGGGCATTGATACGCAGTATTTT. Translation: CASKERGGIDTQYF. Drawing the rest from reference TRBV2 and TRBJ2-3, the complete variable domain is EPEVTQTPSHQVTQMGQEVILRCVPISNHLYFYWYRQILGQKVEFLVSFYNNEISEKSEIFDDQFSVERPDGSNFTLKIRSTKLEDSAMYFCASKERGGIDTQYFGPGTRLTVL.

V and J are TRBV6-1 and TRBJ2-5; D remains unclear. The end of the DNA is better explained by TRBJ2-7, so the J call may be wrong. This CDR3 contains 11 residues. Germline V gene lookup returns CDR1 MNHNS and CDR2 SASEGT. Written as DNA, the CDR3 is TGTGCCAGCAGTCCCTCCCTCGAGCAGTACTTC. It is translated as CASSPSLEQYF.

V is TRBV6-1 and J is TRBJ2-3; D may be TRBD1 (6 bases). In germline, CDR1 is MNHNS, CDR2 SASEGT. V gave up 4 bases and J gave up 0 bases, with 17 bases separating them. The CDR3 has 17 amino acids. The CDR3: CASSVGGAGPSTDTQYF. For the CDR3, the DNA is TGTGCCAGCAGTGTTGGGGGCGCTGGACCTAGCACAGATACGCAGTATTTT.

This chain connects TRBV9 to TRBJ1-1; D is uncertain. The CDR3 loop spans 12 amino acids. Trimming took 4 bases from V and 3 from J, leaving 7 bases between them. Germline CDR1 is SGDLS and CDR2 is YYNGEE. The CDR3 region is CASSPGYTEAFF. The CDR3 DNA reads TGTGCCAGCAGCCCTGGCTACACTGAAGCTTTCTTT.

The chain is built from TRBV9 and TRBJ1-2; no definite D call. Trimming removed 2 bases at V and 3 bases at J, with 11 bases between. In germline, CDR1 is SGDLS, CDR2 YYNGEE. The CDR3 loop spans 14 amino acids. The CDR3 here is CASSVGSPDYGYTF. The CDR3, as DNA: TGTGCCAGCAGCGTGGGGTCCCCTGACTATGGCTACACCTTC.